This entry lists 26 T cell receptor beta chains sequenced from one sample in a study of blood T cell repertoires in COVID-19. Clones were sequenced by immunoSEQ multiplex PCR, and TCRdb holds only the in-frame ones, with some missing. The data show roughly 280,000 clones, with roughly 90% seen just once and roughly 12% held by the top ten. What was sequenced was peripheral blood. The receptors stem from a woman younger than 45 with COVID-19, enrolled during active disease.

The chain has TRBV4-3 and TRBJ1-1; possibly TRBD1 for D (5 bases). Germline loops: CDR1 LGHNA, CDR2 YSLEER. The CDR3 consists of 18 residues. V lost 0 bases to trimming and J lost 4 bases, with 21 bases between them. This CDR3 reads CASSQDRVPGLGGTEAFF. Here the CDR3 DNA reads TGCGCCAGCAGCCAAGATAGGGTTCCGGGACTTGGGGGCACTGAAGCTTTCTTT.

The V gene is TRBV2, the J gene TRBJ1-4, with TRBD1 matching 11 bases. In germline, CDR1 is SNHLY, CDR2 FYNNEI. V was pared by 5 bases and J by 8 bases, with 4 bases of the junction left unmatched. The CDR3 is made up of 14 amino acids. The DNA of the CDR3 is TGTGCCAGCAGTTCCGGGACAGGGGGGGAAAAACTGTTTTTT. Protein product: CASSSGTGGEKLFF.

The chain has TRBV30 and TRBJ2-7; TRBD1 matches 8 bases. The V gene end was trimmed by 2 bases and the J gene end by 0 bases; junction bases not matched to a gene: 9. This CDR3 region has 16 residues. Germline-derived CDR1 and CDR2 are GTSNPN and SVGIG (reference sequence). DNA of the CDR3: TGTGCCTGGAGTCCCCGGGGGACAGGCCTCTCCTACGAGCAGTACTTC. Its translation: CAWSPRGTGLSYEQYF.

The rearrangement links TRBV19 to TRBJ2-7, with 10 bases lining up with TRBD1. The V and J ends lost 3 bases and 5 bases, in that order; junction bases with no gene match: 10. The CDR3 sequence is 16 residues long. CDR1 is LNHDA and CDR2 is SQIVND in the germline V gene (reference sequence). CDR3 DNA sequence: TGTGCCAGTAGTATCAAGGGGACAGGGGTAACCCACGAGCAGTACTTC. Protein product: CASSIKGTGVTHEQYF.

There are a few counts of this clone. The CDR3 DNA reads TGTGCCAGCAGTGAAGGGCTAGCGGGGACCACCTACGAGCAGTACTTC. This gives the protein CASSEGLAGTTYEQYF. The J gene is TRBJ2-7, the V gene TRBV2; 9 positions agree with TRBD2. Germline loops: CDR1 SNHLY, CDR2 FYNNEI. CDR3 size: 16 residues. J was trimmed by 2 bases and V by 1 base; bases with no gene match: 6.

CDR3 loop: CASSPRTGNAGANVLTF. The CDR3 nucleotides read TGTGCCAGCTCACCACGTACAGGGAACGCTGGGGCCAACGTCCTGACTTTC. This chain joins TRBV18 and TRBJ2-6; the D gene is possibly TRBD1 (6 bases). Germline lookup yields CDR1 KGHSH and CDR2 LQKENI. V dropped 1 base and J dropped 2 bases, with 12 bases sitting between them. CDR3 length equals 17 residues.

The chain links TRBV7-8 to TRBJ2-1; 7 nucleotides match TRBD2. CDR1 is SGHVS, CDR2 FQNEAQ, per germline. The CDR3 is 13 amino acids. V lost 1 base and J lost 10; bases outside the gene matches: 4. For the CDR3, the DNA is TGTGCCAGCAGCTTAGGACTAGCAAGCGAGCAGTTCTTC. Residues: CASSLGLASEQFF.

This clone came up a few times. The chain carries TRBV5-1 and TRBJ2-1, with D unclear. Germline V gene data show CDR1 as SGHRS and CDR2 as YFSETQ. Trimming removed 0 bases from V and 0 bases from J, with 10 bases in between. The CDR3 loop spans 16 amino acids. The CDR3 sequence is CASSLVPGHSYNEQFF. The CDR3 coding sequence is TGCGCCAGCAGCTTGGTCCCTGGGCACTCCTACAATGAGCAGTTCTTC.

The chain recombines TRBV12-3 or TRBV12-4 with TRBJ2-1, with 7 bases that match TRBD2. Unmatched junction bases numbered 4, after V lost 2 bases and J lost 9 bases. The CDR3 is 13 residues long. CDR3 sequence (DNA): TGTGCCAGCAGTTTAAAGGGAGGGAGTGAGCAGTTCTTC. This translates into CASSLKGGSEQFF.

The gene calls are TRBV9 and TRBJ2-1, with D possibly being TRBD1 (5 bases). CDR3 size: 15 residues. The germline V gene has CDR1 SGDLS and CDR2 YYNGEE. V lost 4 bases, J lost 4 bases, and 15 bases lay in between. The CDR3 DNA reads TGTGCCAGCAGCTCGCAAGGGGTAAATTACAATGAGCAGTTCTTC. Its translation: CASSSQGVNYNEQFF.

This rearrangement joins TRBV27 to TRBJ2-3; 8 nucleotides line up with TRBD2. Germline loops: CDR1 MNHEY, CDR2 SMNVEV (reference sequence). The CDR3 spans 17 residues. V lost 6 bases, J lost 0 bases, and 11 bases stayed unmatched. In DNA form, the CDR3 reads TGTGCCAGCAGGGGCCCCTACTTAGCGGGAAGCACAGATACGCAGTATTTT. Protein product: CASRGPYLAGSTDTQYF.

The V call is TRBV12-3 or TRBV12-4, the J call TRBJ1-2; 9 bases line up with TRBD1. J was trimmed by 7 bases and V by 7 bases; bases with no gene match: 7. The CDR3 has 13 residues. CDR3 DNA: TGTGCCAGCACTCCCGGGACAGGGTTTGGCTACACCTTC. It codes for CASTPGTGFGYTF.

The chain combines TRBV5-1 with TRBJ1-6; D is undetermined. Trimming removed 3 bases from V and 10 bases from J, with 17 bases in between. This CDR3 region has 15 residues. In germline, CDR1 is SGHRS, CDR2 YFSETQ. CDR3 sequence (DNA): TGCGCCAGCAGCTCATCGGGAAACTTCGAGTCACCCCTCCACTTT. It yields the protein CASSSSGNFESPLHF.

This CDR3 is CASSESRASGRTDTQYF. The CDR3 DNA reads as TGCGCCAGCAGTGAGTCCCGGGCTAGCGGGCGAACAGATACGCAGTATTTT. This chain links TRBV10-2 with TRBJ2-3; 8 positions agree with TRBD2. V gave up 0 bases and J gave up 3 bases; unmatched junction bases: 8. The CDR3 has 17 amino acids. CDR1 WSHSY and CDR2 SAAADI come from the germline V gene.

This sequence joins TRBV30 and TRBJ1-1, with 7 bases fitting TRBD1. Germline values: CDR1 GTSNPN, CDR2 SVGIG (reference sequence). CDR3 length: 11 amino acids. V was clipped by 8 bases and J by 6 bases; unmatched bases: 6. The CDR3: CAAQRGPEAFF. In DNA, the CDR3 is TGTGCCGCCCAAAGGGGGCCTGAAGCTTTCTTT.

V usage is TRBV2 and J usage is TRBJ1-2, with 12 bases fitting TRBD1. Trimming removed 8 bases from V and 8 bases from J; junction bases left unmatched: 6. Per germline, CDR1 SNHLY and CDR2 FYNNEI. The CDR3 spans 13 residues. CDR3 residues: CASPPGTGGGYTF. The CDR3 DNA follows: TGTGCCAGCCCCCCCGGGACAGGGGGCGGCTACACCTTC.

As concerns this clone: One end of the junction varies from germline; a read error may be responsible. The chain has TRBV11-2 and TRBJ1-1, with D perhaps matching TRBD1 (5 bases). The CDR3 contains 13 residues. The germline V gene encodes CDR1 SGHAT and CDR2 FQNNGV. The CDR3 DNA reads as TGTGCCGGCAGCCAGTGGGGGGGCACTGAAGCTTTCTTT. Residues: CAGSQWGGTEAFF.

CDR3 in DNA: TGTGCCAGCAGTTACCCCGACAGAAGGGGAGGGAAGACCCAGTACTTC. It yields the protein CASSYPDRRGGKTQYF. The chain combines TRBV6-5 with TRBJ2-5; TRBD2 aligns across 7 bases. CDR1 is MNHEY and CDR2 is SVGAGI in the germline V gene. The CDR3 covers 16 residues. Trimming removed 2 bases from V and 6 bases from J; junction bases left unmatched: 12.

The genes are TRBV10-1 and TRBJ2-4; TRBD2 matches 9 bases. The germline V gene has CDR1 WNHNN and CDR2 SYGVQD (reference sequence). The CDR3 sequence is 22 residues long. The V and J ends lost 0 bases and 0 bases, in that order; junction bases with no gene match: 18. The CDR3 is CASSESPGLAGSGDLAKNIQYF. The CDR3 DNA is TGCGCCAGCAGTGAGTCCCCGGGGCTAGCGGGATCCGGGGACTTAGCCAAAAACATTCAGTACTTC.

CDR3 DNA: TGTGCCAGTAGTATTTTTTCGGCTAGCGGGATGGGAGATACGCAGTATTTT. Protein product: CASSIFSASGMGDTQYF. The gene calls are TRBV19 and TRBJ2-3; 9 nucleotides agree with TRBD2. CDR3 size: 17 residues. Trimming removed 3 bases from V and 5 bases from J; junction bases left unmatched: 12. The germline gives CDR1 LNHDA, CDR2 SQIVND (reference sequence).

The genes are TRBV5-1 and TRBJ2-3, with 10 bases identical to TRBD1. V lost 4 bases, J lost 4 bases, and 6 bases stayed unmatched. The length of the CDR3 is 15 residues. Looked up from germline, CDR1 is SGHRS and CDR2 is YFSETQ. The chain's CDR3 is CASSPRDRGADTQYF. The CDR3 coding sequence is TGCGCCAGCAGCCCCCGGGACAGGGGCGCAGATACGCAGTATTTT.

The V call is TRBV7-9, the J call TRBJ1-4; tentative D call: TRBD1 (6 bases). Germline V gene data show CDR1 as SEHNR and CDR2 as FQNEAQ (reference sequence). This CDR3 region has 16 residues. V was clipped by 1 base and J by 7 bases, with 16 bases between them. This CDR3 is CASSLVGVGAAEKLFF. The CDR3 nucleotides read TGTGCCAGCAGCTTAGTAGGGGTGGGGGCCGCTGAAAAACTGTTTTTT. Drawing the rest from reference TRBV7-9 and TRBJ1-4, the complete variable domain is DTGVSQNPRHKITKRGQNVTFRCDPISEHNRLYWYRQTLGQGPEFLTYFQNEAQLEKSRLLSDRFSAERPKGSFSTLEIQRTEQGDSAMYLCASSLVGVGAAEKLFFGSGTQLSVL.

The chain employs TRBV4-3 and TRBJ1-4, with no clear D. V was trimmed by 3 bases and J by 12 bases, leaving 14 bases between them. The CDR3 is 13 amino acids. CDR1 is LGHNA and CDR2 is YSLEER in the germline V gene. The CDR3 nucleotides are TGCGCCAGCAGCCACGCCCTCTTCAAGCAACTGTTTTTT. Residues: CASSHALFKQLFF.

The V and J genes are TRBV6-5 and TRBJ1-6; D is perhaps TRBD1 (6 bases). V was cut by 7 bases and J by 9 bases, with 13 bases left in between. The germline V gene encodes CDR1 MNHEY and CDR2 SVGAGI. The CDR3 totals 13 residues. Here the CDR3 DNA reads TGTGCCAGCACTAGAGGGGGGGGTTCACCCCTCCACTTT. Translation gives CASTRGGGSPLHF.

This chain uses TRBV6-5 with TRBJ1-1; 8 bases map to TRBD1. J lost 3 bases, V lost 8 bases, and 5 bases had no gene match. The CDR3 is made up of 13 amino acids. CDR1 is MNHEY, CDR2 SVGAGI, per germline. The CDR3 sequence: CASRQGWYTEAFF. The CDR3 DNA reads as TGTGCCAGCCGACAGGGGTGGTACACTGAAGCTTTCTTT.

This chain joins TRBV30 and TRBJ1-2; tentatively, D is TRBD1 (6 bases). The germline CDR1 and CDR2 sequences are GTSNPN and SVGIG (reference sequence). CDR3 length: 13 residues. With 3 bases removed from V and 4 bases from J, the gap between germline ends came to 12 bases. CDR3 bases: TGTGCCTGGAGCCGAGAGACAGGCTATGGCTACACCTTC. Its protein is CAWSRETGYGYTF.